This TCR beta chain was identified in a study of cytomegalovirus exposure and HLA in healthy donors. Findings of the study overall: Certain indistinguishable V segments, among them TRBV6-2 and TRBV6-3, were excluded. TCR association rates varied by HLA locus in a later analysis, with DRB1 highest and HLA-C lowest.

The PCR contained 60 Vbeta and 13 Jbeta primers. The method was immunoSEQ multiplex PCR; TCRdb's version includes in-frame clones alone and lacks a portion of them. The sample's table shows about 52,000 clones. In germline, CDR1 is SGHRS, CDR2 YFSETQ. Germline trimming cut 4 bases from V and 2 bases from J; bases unmatched to any gene: 13. CDR3 length equals 19 residues. A remark on this clone: Antigen unknown.

Each donor was healthy, and each was a bone marrow donor. This rearrangement joins TRBV5-1 to TRBJ2-3, with 13 nucleotides matching TRBD2. The receptor's source is a woman aged 55-75 years in good health and CMV-seropositive. Sequenced input: PBMCs. In DNA, the CDR3 is TGCGCCAGCAGCCGGGGGCCCAGACTAGCGGGGGGACTCACAGATACGCAGTATTTT. Amino acids: CASSRGPRLAGGLTDTQYF.